Each of the 17 T cell receptor beta chains below was sequenced from the same sample in a study of cytomegalovirus exposure and HLA in healthy donors. This PCR relied on a set of 60 Vbeta primers and 13 Jbeta primers. TCRdb's table, derived via immunoSEQ multiplex PCR, lists solely in-frame clones and lacks some. The sample lists approximately 200,000 clones; 75% to 80% were seen once. The specimen sequenced was PBMCs. These receptors were obtained from a woman aged 25-40 years in good health and CMV-seropositive.

J is TRBJ2-1 and V is TRBV2, with 11 nucleotides matching TRBD2. V was clipped by 2 bases and J by 8 bases; unmatched bases: 8. Germline V gives CDR1 SNHLY, CDR2 FYNNEI. The CDR3 runs 16 residues. CDR3 nucleotide sequence: TGTGCCAGCAGTGAAAACCTAGCGGGAGGTGGTTATGAGCAGTTCTTC. Translating it yields CASSENLAGGGYEQFF. Full variable domain (rest looked up from reference TRBV2 and TRBJ2-1): EPEVTQTPSHQVTQMGQEVILRCVPISNHLYFYWYRQILGQKVEFLVSFYNNEISEKSEIFDDQFSVERPDGSNFTLKIRSTKLEDSAMYFCASSENLAGGGYEQFFGPGTRLTVL.

The gene calls are TRBV23-1 and TRBJ2-7; D may be TRBD1 (6 bases). TRBV23-1 carries the ORF label, with uncertain function. V lost 6 bases to trimming and J lost 4 bases, with 13 bases between them. The CDR3 covers 13 residues. For the CDR3, the DNA is TGCGCCAGCAGAACGGGGACAACTTACGAGCAGTACTTC. This sequence encodes CASRTGTTYEQYF.

The J gene is TRBJ1-2, the V gene TRBV6-6; D remains ambiguous. The germline CDR1 and CDR2 sequences are MNHNY and SVGAGI (reference sequence). The CDR3 has 16 amino acids. Trimming pared 4 bases from V and 4 bases from J, leaving 19 bases between. The CDR3 nucleotides read TGTGCCAGCAGTTTCCCCCAGGAAATTCCTCTCTATGGCTACACCTTC. Protein product: CASSFPQEIPLYGYTF.

The chain is built from TRBV13 and TRBJ1-1, with D possibly being TRBD1 (5 bases). CDR3 length equals 14 residues. Germline CDR1 reads PRHDT; CDR2 reads FYEKMQ (reference sequence). V was trimmed by 1 base and J by 7 bases, leaving 13 bases between them. The CDR3 DNA sequence: TGTGCCAGCAGCTTAGTGGGCAGGGCCGGTGAAGCTTTCTTT. This gives the protein CASSLVGRAGEAFF. The entire variable domain, with the rest obtained from reference TRBV13 and TRBJ1-1, is as follows: AAGVIQSPRHLIKEKRETATLKCYPIPRHDTVYWYQQGPGQDPQFLISFYEKMQSDKGSIPDRFSAQQFSDYHSELNMSSLELGDSALYFCASSLVGRAGEAFFGQGTRLTVV.

The rearrangement joins TRBV19 to TRBJ1-5; possible D gene TRBD1, 6 bases. Trimming cost V 4 bases and J 3 bases, with 10 bases left between them. The CDR3 consists of 14 residues. Germline V gene sequence: CDR1 LNHDA, CDR2 SQIVND (reference sequence). CDR3 sequence reads: CASSTTGFNQPQHF. The CDR3 nucleotides are TGTGCCAGTAGTACTACAGGGTTCAATCAGCCCCAGCATTTT.

The chain uses TRBV19 and TRBJ1-1; D uncertain. This CDR3 is built from 13 residues. Germline V gives CDR1 LNHDA, CDR2 SQIVND (reference sequence). Trimming shortened V by 6 bases and J by 5 bases, and 13 bases separated the two germline ends. CDR3 sequence (DNA): TGTGCCAGTAGCGAAGCAATAAAGACTGAAGCTTTCTTT. Its protein product is CASSEAIKTEAFF.

The rearrangement joins TRBV11-3 to TRBJ2-1; 8 bases map to TRBD2. V was clipped by 3 bases and J by 4 bases; unmatched bases: 2. Germline V CDR1 and CDR2: SGHNT, YENEEA. The CDR3 is made up of 14 amino acids. Written as DNA, the CDR3 is TGTGCCAGCAGCTTTAGCGGGGCATACAATGAGCAGTTCTTC. Translation: CASSFSGAYNEQFF.

This clone was recorded a few times. V usage is TRBV2 and J usage is TRBJ1-2, with D possibly being TRBD1 (6 bases). This CDR3 has 16 residues. Germline lookup yields CDR1 SNHLY and CDR2 FYNNEI. V was cut by 3 bases and J by 1 base, with 15 bases left in between. This CDR3 reads CASSERPRTVNYGYTF. CDR3 bases: TGTGCCAGCAGTGAGCGACCACGGACAGTTAACTATGGCTACACCTTC.

Only one count was recorded for this clone. This sequence joins TRBV7-2 and TRBJ1-1; D unclear. The CDR3 is 14 residues long. The germline V and J ends were trimmed by 2 bases and 6 bases, with 13 bases remaining between them. Germline CDR1 and CDR2: SGHTA and FQGNSA. DNA of the CDR3: TGTGCCAGCAGCTTAAGAGAGGCTCGTCCTGAAGCTTTCTTT. Its translation: CASSLREARPEAFF.

The chain couples TRBV5-5 to TRBJ1-1, with a possible D match to TRBD1 (5 bases). This CDR3 spans 14 amino acids. Trimming removed 3 bases at V and 3 bases at J, with 12 bases between. Germline CDR1 SGHKS, CDR2 YYEKEE (reference sequence). CDR3 in DNA: TGTGCCAGCAGCTCACGACAGATAGACACTGAAGCTTTCTTT. Translated: CASSSRQIDTEAFF.

The CDR3: CASSQVNFLGPLDTEAFF. CDR3 bases: TGCGCCAGCAGCCAAGTGAATTTTCTGGGGCCCCTGGACACTGAAGCTTTCTTT. This chain joins TRBV4-1 and TRBJ1-1; tentatively, D is TRBD1 (5 bases). The CDR3 length is 18 residues. Germline CDR1 MGHRA, CDR2 YSYEKL. V lost 1 base and J 3 bases, leaving 21 bases between the germline ends.

The chain employs TRBV2 and TRBJ1-5, with D perhaps TRBD1 (5 bases). The CDR3 runs 16 residues. Trimming removed 0 bases at V and 3 bases at J, with 12 bases between. CDR1 and CDR2 (germline): SNHLY, FYNNEI. Here the CDR3 DNA reads TGTGCCAGCAGTGAAGCAAGGGGTATGAACAATCAGCCCCAGCATTTT. Protein sequence: CASSEARGMNNQPQHF.

This chain connects TRBV27 to TRBJ2-1; D remains unclear. The V and J ends lost 6 bases and 4 bases respectively, with 7 bases between them. CDR1 and CDR2 (germline): MNHEY, SMNVEV (reference sequence). There are 12 residues in the CDR3. CDR3 amino acids: CASSPGYNEQFF. For the CDR3, the DNA is TGTGCCAGCAGCCCCGGGTACAATGAGCAGTTCTTC.

V gene TRBV28 combines with J gene TRBJ2-3; D call uncertain. V was clipped by 2 bases and J by 6 bases, with 18 bases between them. The CDR3 is made up of 16 amino acids. In germline, CDR1 is MDHEN, CDR2 SYDVKM. The CDR3 nucleotides are TGTGCCAGCAGTTTAGGGTTGCGTGAGGCTATGGATACGCAGTATTTT. Protein sequence: CASSLGLREAMDTQYF.

This chain joins TRBV2 and TRBJ1-4, with TRBD1 as a possible D gene (5 bases). Per germline, CDR1 SNHLY and CDR2 FYNNEI. V was cut by 6 bases and J by 8 bases, with 13 bases left in between. The CDR3 sequence is 13 residues long. CDR3 coding DNA: TGTGCCAGCAGGATTCCAGGGAAAGAAAAACTGTTTTTT. Encoded protein: CASRIPGKEKLFF.

The chain couples TRBV6-1 to TRBJ2-1; TRBD2 aligns across 7 bases. V shed 1 base and J 7 bases; nucleotides not matched to a gene: 4. This CDR3 spans 14 amino acids. Germline-derived CDR1 and CDR2 are MNHNS and SASEGT. CDR3 sequence: CASSEVAGLNEQFF. CDR3 DNA sequence: TGTGCCAGCAGTGAAGTAGCGGGTCTAAATGAGCAGTTCTTC.

This rearrangement joins TRBV5-6 to TRBJ2-5; TRBD1 is a possible D gene (6 bases). The CDR3 length is 16 residues. Germline V lookup: CDR1 SGHDT, CDR2 YYEEEE. Trimming cost V 2 bases and J 1 base, with 15 bases left between them. This CDR3 is CASSFTRQDFQETQYF. The CDR3 DNA reads TGTGCCAGCAGCTTCACTCGACAGGACTTCCAAGAGACCCAGTACTTC.